The T cell receptor (beta chain) described here comes from a study of blood T cells in healthy people across ages. Regarding the study as a whole: Estimates of total diversity, which came from one million sequenced T cells, were considered to be underestimates. Donor CMV status, an unknown factor, possibly confounded changes in expanded clonotypes. Diversity was higher, and naive CD4+ cells more numerous, in long-lived donors than in aged donors.

Sample-barcoded 5' priming and a J-beta primer mix drove a second PCR of about 7 to 12 cycles. MiXCR, applied by TCRdb to the 5' RACE reads, yields one record per CDR3 protein. The table has some 640,000 distinct CDR3 sequences, less than 35% seen once. The ends were cut back, 2 bases at V and 9 bases at J, with 14 bases in the middle. CDR1 and CDR2 (germline): SNHLY, FYNNEI. This CDR3 is built from 15 residues. The extraction recovered at least 5 micrograms of total RNA per sample. This clonotype was seen once. The antigen is undetermined. Sequenced input: blood. V usage is TRBV2 and J usage is TRBJ1-6; no reliable D call. This receptor was taken from an elderly woman in good health. The CDR3 DNA is TGTGCCAGCAGTGAAAGTTGGTCCGGGTTTTCACCCCTCCACTTT. Its protein is CASSESWSGFSPLHF. Full variable domain (outside the CDR3, taken from reference TRBV2 and TRBJ1-6): EPEVTQTPSHQVTQMGQEVILRCVPISNHLYFYWYRQILGQKVEFLVSFYNNEISEKSEIFDDQFSVERPDGSNFTLKIRSTKLEDSAMYFCASSESWSGFSPLHFGNGTRLTVT.